This entry concerns a single TCR beta chain. This sample is drawn from a study of cytomegalovirus exposure and HLA in healthy donors. CDR1 is KGHSH and CDR2 is LQKENI in the germline V gene. CDR3 size: 15 residues. V was pared by 3 bases and J by 4 bases, with 3 bases of the junction left unmatched. A multiplex PCR was run with 60 Vbeta primers and 13 Jbeta primers. Libraries were prepared by immunoSEQ multiplex PCR; TCRdb keeps only in-frame clonotypes and omits some of them. The sample includes 200,000 to 250,000 clones. Specimen: PBMCs. This TCR derives from a woman aged 25 to 39 in good health and CMV-seropositive. The V gene is TRBV18, the J gene TRBJ2-5; 12 bases are shared with TRBD2. The CDR3 bases are TGTGCCAGCTCACCTCCGGGACTAGCGGGAGAGACCCAGTACTTC. It specifies CASSPPGLAGETQYF.